One and the same sample provided the 24 T cell receptor beta chains below, sequenced in a study of T cells in Graves' hyperthyroidism and ophthalmopathy. There were TCR beta CDR3 regions amplified from RNA transcripts. The HTBI set primed first-round TCR CDR3 RT-PCR. TCRdb used MiXCR to reprocess the multiplex PCR reads, holding one entry per CDR3 protein. The profile covers under 300,000 distinct CDR3 sequences, with around 22% appearing a single time and around 64% taken by the ten largest. The sequenced sample consisted of blood. The receptor source for this set is a man aged 25 to 45 with Graves' ophthalmopathy.

This clonotype was seen more than once but under ten times. This sequence joins TRBV6-1 and TRBJ2-7, with 10 bases matching TRBD2. This CDR3 has 13 amino acids. Germline loops: CDR1 MNHNS, CDR2 SASEGT. With V trimmed by 8 bases and J by 7 bases, 8 bases remained unmatched. As DNA, the CDR3 is TGTGCCAGCTCCGGGACTAGCGTCACGGAGCAGTACTTC. Translated: CASSGTSVTEQYF.

J is TRBJ2-1 and V is TRBV9, with TRBD2 identical over 8 bases. From germline, CDR1 is SGDLS and CDR2 YYNGEE. CDR3 size: 15 residues. V was pared by 0 bases and J by 9 bases, with 8 bases of the junction left unmatched. This chain's CDR3 is CASSVDGRAGGEQFF. The DNA for the CDR3 is TGTGCCAGCAGCGTAGACGGGAGGGCCGGTGGTGAGCAGTTCTTC.

Worth noting for this clonotype: This could be a read error, since a much larger clone is one nucleotide away. The chain uses TRBV12-3 or TRBV12-4 and TRBJ1-5; maybe TRBD1 (6 bases). The V end was cut by 4 bases, the J end by 2 bases, with 21 bases between. The CDR3 has 18 residues. In nucleotides, the CDR3 is TGTGCCAGCAGTTGGGGTAGTTCGGGACAAAGGGGCAATCAGCCCCAGCATTTT. Protein: CASSWGSSGQRGNQPQHF.

The sample holds a few counts of this clonotype. The rearrangement joins TRBV27 to TRBJ2-2; tentative D call: TRBD2 (6 bases). The CDR3 is made up of 14 amino acids. CDR1 and CDR2 from the germline V gene are MNHEY and SMNVEV (reference sequence). Trimming removed 5 bases at V and 6 bases at J, with 13 bases between. CDR3 coding DNA: TGTGCCAGCAGTCCAACCAGACTAGCCGGGGAGCTGTTTTTT. Encoded protein: CASSPTRLAGELFF.

The chain uses TRBV7-2 and TRBJ2-7, with D possibly matching TRBD2 (6 bases). With 8 bases removed from V and 9 bases from J, the gap between germline ends came to 26 bases. Germline values: CDR1 SGHTA, CDR2 FQGNSA. The length of the CDR3 is 15 residues. CDR3 amino acids: CASGLGGTRLRGQYF. The CDR3 DNA reads as TGTGCCAGCGGCCTTGGCGGGACTCGCTTAAGGGGGCAGTACTTC.

This rearrangement joins TRBV9 to TRBJ2-1, with 7 bases aligning to TRBD2. Germline values: CDR1 SGDLS, CDR2 YYNGEE. The junction had 9 bases not matched to a gene; V was cut back by 4 bases and J by 2 bases. The CDR3 runs 16 residues. CDR3 residues: CASSSPPGLTYNEQFF. DNA for the CDR3: TGTGCCAGCAGCTCCCCCCCGGGACTAACCTACAATGAGCAGTTCTTC.

This clonotype was seen ten or more times. The chain recombines TRBV7-9 with TRBJ2-1; possibly TRBD1 for D (6 bases). CDR1 SEHNR and CDR2 FQNEAQ come from the germline V gene (reference sequence). The CDR3 runs 12 residues. V lost 5 bases and J 8 bases, leaving 10 bases between the germline ends. The CDR3 DNA sequence: TGTGCCAGCAGCCCCCCAGGGGATGAGCAGTTCTTC. Translated: CASSPPGDEQFF.

There are many counts of this clonotype. V is TRBV18 and J is TRBJ2-7; D gene ambiguous. CDR1 is KGHSH, CDR2 LQKENI, per germline. The CDR3 covers 13 residues. Trimming pared 3 bases from V and 3 bases from J, leaving 9 bases between. In nucleotides, the CDR3 is TGTGCCAGCTCACCCAGATCGGACTACGAGCAGTACTTC. Protein product: CASSPRSDYEQYF. Looking up the rest from reference TRBV18 and TRBJ2-7 gives the full variable domain: NAGVMQNPRHLVRRRGQEARLRCSPMKGHSHVYWYRQLPEEGLKFMVYLQKENIIDESGMPKERFSAEFPKEGPSILRIQQVVRGDSAAYFCASSPRSDYEQYFGPGTRLTVT.

The table lists this clonotype with a few counts. The rearrangement uses TRBV24-1 and TRBJ2-1; D remains unclear. Trimming left V 1 base short and J 0 bases short, with 9 bases between. CDR1 is KGHDR and CDR2 is SFDVKD in the germline V gene. The length of the CDR3 is 16 residues. The CDR3 bases are TGTGCCACCAGTGATTTCACAGAGACCTCCTACAATGAGCAGTTCTTC. It codes for CATSDFTETSYNEQFF.

In its sample, this clonotype was seen a few times. The chain joins TRBV28 to TRBJ1-6; 12 positions agree with TRBD1. Germline CDR1 is MDHEN and CDR2 is SYDVKM. This CDR3 comprises 17 residues. Losses at the gene ends were 4 bases for V and 9 bases for J; bases not matched to a gene: 10. CDR3 sequence: CASSSLGQGAFGSPLHF. CDR3 DNA sequence: TGTGCCAGCAGTTCACTGGGACAGGGGGCTTTTGGTTCACCCCTCCACTTT.

This clonotype was counted between two and nine times. The chain is built from TRBV3-1 and TRBJ2-1, with 11 bases identical to TRBD2. The CDR3 is made up of 15 amino acids. CDR1 LGHDT and CDR2 YNNKEL come from the germline V gene (reference sequence). Germline trimming cut 0 bases from V and 10 bases from J; bases unmatched to any gene: 5. Here the CDR3 reads CASSQDWLAGGEQFF. The CDR3, as DNA: TGTGCCAGCAGCCAAGATTGGCTAGCGGGAGGAGAGCAGTTCTTC.

There are a few counts of this clonotype. In DNA form, the CDR3 reads TGTGCCAGCAGCACAGGGGGAGCAACTAATGAAAAACTGTTTTTT. Encoded protein: CASSTGGATNEKLFF. The chain links TRBV28 to TRBJ1-4, with 8 nucleotides matching TRBD1. The germline gives CDR1 MDHEN, CDR2 SYDVKM. The CDR3 consists of 15 residues. J was trimmed by 0 bases and V by 6 bases; bases with no gene match: 3. The variable domain in full, with the rest retrieved from reference TRBV28 and TRBJ1-4, is DVKVTQSSRYLVKRTGEKVFLECVQDMDHENMFWYRQDPGLGLRLIYFSYDVKMKEKGDIPEGYSVSREKKERFSLILESASTNQTSMYLCASSTGGATNEKLFFGSGTQLSVL.

This clonotype has only one observation. The rearrangement joins TRBV2 to TRBJ2-7, with D perhaps TRBD1 (6 bases). The V gene lost 5 bases and the J gene lost 3 bases, with 11 bases spanning the gap. Looked up from germline, CDR1 is SNHLY and CDR2 is FYNNEI. The CDR3 runs 13 residues. CDR3 DNA sequence: TGTGCCAGCAGTAAGGACAGAATCTACGAGCAGTACTTC. Its translation: CASSKDRIYEQYF.

The sample holds a few counts of this clonotype. CDR3 coding DNA: TGTGCCAGTAGTGTTCTAACAGGGGGGTTGAGCAATCAGCCCCAGCATTTT. Translated: CASSVLTGGLSNQPQHF. The V call is TRBV19, the J call TRBJ1-5; 8 nucleotides align to TRBD1. The CDR3 has 17 amino acids. J gave up 1 base and V 5 bases, and 10 bases lay outside the gene matches. Germline V CDR1 and CDR2: LNHDA, SQIVND (reference sequence).

CDR3 coding DNA: TGTGCCAGCAGTTCCCTAGGGATGCCGGATCAGCCCCAGCATTTT. Translating gives CASSSLGMPDQPQHF. The J gene is TRBJ1-5, the V gene TRBV28; no definite D call. CDR3 length: 15 amino acids. Deletions cut 4 bases from V and 5 bases from J, with 15 bases between. Germline CDR1 is MDHEN and CDR2 is SYDVKM.

This clonotype was seen a handful of times. The J gene is TRBJ1-4, the V gene TRBV2; possibly TRBD1 for D (5 bases). The CDR3 covers 12 residues. Between the trimmed V and J ends, which lost 3 bases and 7 bases, there was a span of 6 bases. Germline V lookup: CDR1 SNHLY, CDR2 FYNNEI. The CDR3 here is CASSDRAEKLFF. CDR3 in DNA: TGTGCCAGCAGTGACAGGGCTGAAAAACTGTTTTTT.

A few counts support this clonotype. CDR3 DNA sequence: TGTGCCAGCAGTAACGGACAGGCAACCGAGCAGTACTTC. Translation: CASSNGQATEQYF. The chain has TRBV6-1 and TRBJ2-7; TRBD1 agrees at 7 bases. CDR3 size: 13 residues. Unmatched junction bases numbered 7, after V lost 5 bases and J lost 6 bases. Germline V lookup: CDR1 MNHNS, CDR2 SASEGT.

This clonotype appeared a few times. This chain links TRBV20-1 with TRBJ2-7, with 8 bases lining up with TRBD2. The V gene end was trimmed by 5 bases and the J gene end by 0 bases; junction bases not matched to a gene: 9. CDR1 and CDR2 (germline): DFQATT, SNEGSKA (reference sequence). This CDR3 contains 15 residues. CDR3 sequence reads: CSASKAGGISYEQYF. CDR3 nucleotides: TGCAGTGCTTCTAAGGCGGGGGGAATCTCCTACGAGCAGTACTTC.

In regard to this clonotype: A single base separates this from a much larger clone, so it may be a read error. The rearrangement links TRBV6-5 to TRBJ1-1; 7 bases line up with TRBD1. This CDR3 contains 14 residues. V was pared by 11 bases and J by 0 bases, with 9 bases of the junction left unmatched. Germline loops: CDR1 MNHEY, CDR2 SVGAGI. The CDR3, as DNA: TGTGCCTGCAAAAGGACAGGACTGAACACTGAAGCTTTCTTT. It encodes CACKRTGLNTEAFF.

In this sample, this clonotype turned up many times. The rearrangement joins TRBV5-1 to TRBJ2-7, with TRBD2 identical over 14 bases. Trimming removed 4 bases from V and 4 bases from J; junction bases left unmatched: 4. There are 15 residues in the CDR3. Germline V CDR1 and CDR2: SGHRS, YFSETQ. CDR3 residues: CASSPGLAGEYEQYF. The CDR3 DNA is TGCGCCAGCAGCCCGGGACTAGCGGGAGAATACGAGCAGTACTTC.

This clonotype was found many times. The chain couples TRBV29-1 to TRBJ2-2, with a weak D call TRBD1 (6 bases). The CDR3 spans 15 residues. Germline V CDR1 and CDR2: SQVTM, ANQGSEA. V was clipped by 2 bases and J by 4 bases, with 14 bases between them. The CDR3 reads CSVETPTGPTGELFF. The CDR3 DNA reads as TGCAGCGTTGAAACCCCGACAGGCCCCACCGGGGAGCTGTTTTTT.

This clonotype turned up a few times. The rearrangement links TRBV12-5 to TRBJ2-7; a weak D match, TRBD1 (5 bases). V dropped 2 bases and J dropped 4 bases, with 12 bases sitting between them. The CDR3 sequence is 14 residues long. CDR1 is LGHNT, CDR2 FRNRAP, per germline. The CDR3 region is CASGLSQGWYEQYF. The DNA for the CDR3 is TGTGCTAGTGGTTTGTCTCAGGGTTGGTACGAGCAGTACTTC.

This clonotype occurred a few times. This CDR3 reads CASSFVFGSYEQYF. In DNA form, the CDR3 reads TGTGCCAGCAGTTTTGTTTTCGGGTCCTACGAGCAGTACTTC. The chain carries TRBV27 and TRBJ2-7; D ambiguous. V was cut by 3 bases and J by 1 base, with 10 bases left in between. The CDR3 spans 14 residues. Per the germline V gene, CDR1 is MNHEY and CDR2 is SMNVEV (reference sequence).

The V gene is TRBV11-2, the J gene TRBJ2-4; 10 bases are a match to TRBD2. V shed 2 bases and J 8 bases; nucleotides not matched to a gene: 6. Germline V lookup: CDR1 SGHAT, CDR2 FQNNGV. The CDR3 covers 15 residues. CDR3 protein: CASSLSSGRMDIQYF. The CDR3 nucleotides read TGTGCCAGCAGCTTATCTAGCGGGAGAATGGACATTCAGTACTTC.